Sequencing of this T cell receptor beta chain was carried out in a study of T cells in Graves' hyperthyroidism and ophthalmopathy. CDR3 size: 11 residues. The V gene's germline CDR1 is DFQATT and CDR2 SNEGSKA (reference sequence). The V end was cut by 8 bases, the J end by 8 bases, with 12 bases between. TCR beta CDR3 regions were amplified from RNA transcripts. The HTBI set primed first-round TCR CDR3 RT-PCR. TCRdb itself ran the multiplex PCR reads through MiXCR, one entry per CDR3 protein. This table holds fewer than 750,000 distinct CDR3 sequences, 46% found once. This clonotype was seen at least ten times. Hyperthyroidism was newly diagnosed in patients aged 18 to 65 (duration under 2 months).

This chain links TRBV20-1 with TRBJ1-4; D is ambiguous. The source material was peripheral blood or thyroid tissue (not recorded which). The receptor was isolated from a woman in her late teens or twenties with Graves' hyperthyroidism. For the CDR3, the DNA is TGCAGTCCCCATCTGGGAGAAAAACTGTTTTTT. Protein product: CSPHLGEKLFF.